The T cell receptor (beta chain) described here comes from a study of blood T cell repertoires in COVID-19. Study at large: Italy, Spain and the United States were the sources of the convalescent and acute COVID-19 samples. Sample material is recorded as cDNA or gDNA derived from T cells, B-cell-depleted T cells, or PBMCs.

As originally analysed: Quantification of nucleated cells was approximated via reference gene primer amplification. The protocol was immunoSEQ multiplex PCR, while the TCRdb copy is restricted to in-frame clones and leaves out a portion. That table furnishes V, J and clone size, whereas the DNA furnished D and trimming. The data show 20,000 to 25,000 clones, around 73% seen once. V was clipped by 5 bases and J by 5 bases; unmatched bases: 7. Germline CDR1 reads MNHEY; CDR2 reads SVGEGT. CDR3 length: 14 amino acids. This clone is deemed medium-sized. This rearrangement joins TRBV6-2 or TRBV6-3 to TRBJ2-3; TRBD2 aligns across 7 bases. The material sequenced was peripheral blood. The TCR sequence derives from a human donor in a cohort sampled during active or convalescent COVID-19. The CDR3 sequence is CASSPRGRGDTQYF. CDR3 nucleotides: TGTGCCAGCAGTCCCCGGGGGAGGGGAGATACGCAGTATTTT.